This entry is about one T cell receptor (beta chain). This clone may be a read error of a much larger clone one base away. The same CDR3 can be traced to other DNA sequences in this sample. This entry belongs to a study of control samples from healthy donors and cancer patients. The CDR3 length is 15 residues. Germline loops: CDR1 MNHEY, CDR2 SVGEGT. The data were produced by immunoSEQ multiplex PCR, yet TCRdb's version contains in-frame clones alone and is incomplete. Altogether 130,000 to 150,000 clones are present, approximately 88% being singletons, with the ten largest covering about 4.9%. The chain recombines TRBV6-2 or TRBV6-3 with TRBJ2-7; 8 bases are a match to TRBD2. The source is a man under 40 in good health. The sequenced material came from blood. CDR3 DNA sequence: TGTGCCAGTAGTTTACAAGCGGGGGTCACCTACGAGCAGTACTTC. Protein: CASSLQAGVTYEQYF.